This TCR beta chain was documented in a study of beta chain features in type 1 diabetes. The overall study: Cell yields, gender and age were comparable in patients and healthy donors. Study results and caveats: Overrepresentation of cells with high TCR expression could result from cDNA sequencing. Moderate yet significant TCRB CDR3 shortening was seen in Type 1 diabetes patients in all four CD4+ subsets.

Expressed TCRB transcripts were sequenced because the entire RNA isolate underwent reverse transcription. Assay used: immunoSEQ multiplex PCR; TCRdb lists only in-frame clones, some missing. The data contain approximately 130,000 clones, around a sixth of them seen just once; the ten biggest clones take up about 2.4%. Every donor provided one heparinised blood draw, which averaged around 120 mL. By way of CD45RO/CCR7/CD25/CD127/CD95/CD27, the CD4+ regulatory, stem cell-like memory, central memory and naive cells were sorted. This clone was found a few times. The antigen remains unidentified. This CDR3 has 15 amino acids. The V and J ends lost 0 bases and 7 bases respectively, with 15 bases between them.

The source material was central memory CD4+ T cells from blood. This clonotype originated in a man aged 18 to 30 with type 1 diabetes. J is TRBJ1-2 and V is TRBV23-1; perhaps TRBD1 as D (5 bases). TRBV23-1 is sorted into the ORF group, with uncertain function. CDR3 protein: CASSQSRSREGGYTF. In DNA, the CDR3 is TGCGCCAGCAGTCAATCTCGGAGCAGGGAAGGTGGCTACACCTTC.